The source of this TCR beta chain is a study of cytomegalovirus exposure and HLA in healthy donors. Overall study findings and caveats: In a later analysis, HLA-associated beta chains showed higher expansion and lower generation probabilities than comparable chains.

PCR primers comprised 60 Vbeta and 13 Jbeta primers. Clones were read by immunoSEQ multiplex PCR, and TCRdb kept only the in-frame ones, dropping some. The profile covers roughly 110,000 clones, with over 70% appearing a single time and 0.6% to 1% taken by the ten largest. V shed 4 bases and J shed 3 bases, with 10 bases lying between them. Germline lookup yields CDR1 MNHEY and CDR2 SMNVEV (reference sequence). CDR3 length equals 14 residues. Despite likely unrecorded immune exposures, the donors were nominally healthy at the time of sampling. Concerning this clone itself: The antigen is undetermined.

The specimen sequenced was PBMCs. The chain carries TRBV27 and TRBJ1-5; unclear D gene. This receptor was taken from a boy under 18 in good health and CMV-seronegative. CDR3 sequence (DNA): TGTGCCAGCAGTTCACCCGGGTTCAATCAGCCCCAGCATTTT. This gives the protein CASSSPGFNQPQHF.